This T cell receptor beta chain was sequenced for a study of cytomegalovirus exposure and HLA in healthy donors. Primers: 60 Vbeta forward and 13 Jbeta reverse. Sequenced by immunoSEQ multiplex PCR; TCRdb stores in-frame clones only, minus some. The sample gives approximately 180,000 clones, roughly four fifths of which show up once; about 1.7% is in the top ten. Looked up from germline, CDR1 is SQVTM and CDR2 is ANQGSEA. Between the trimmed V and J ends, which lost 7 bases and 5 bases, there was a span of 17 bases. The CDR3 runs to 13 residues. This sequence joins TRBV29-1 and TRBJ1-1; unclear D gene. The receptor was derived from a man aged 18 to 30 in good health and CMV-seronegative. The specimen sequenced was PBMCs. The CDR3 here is CSAREGDGTEAFF. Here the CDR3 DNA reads TGCAGCGCTAGGGAGGGCGACGGGACTGAAGCTTTCTTT.